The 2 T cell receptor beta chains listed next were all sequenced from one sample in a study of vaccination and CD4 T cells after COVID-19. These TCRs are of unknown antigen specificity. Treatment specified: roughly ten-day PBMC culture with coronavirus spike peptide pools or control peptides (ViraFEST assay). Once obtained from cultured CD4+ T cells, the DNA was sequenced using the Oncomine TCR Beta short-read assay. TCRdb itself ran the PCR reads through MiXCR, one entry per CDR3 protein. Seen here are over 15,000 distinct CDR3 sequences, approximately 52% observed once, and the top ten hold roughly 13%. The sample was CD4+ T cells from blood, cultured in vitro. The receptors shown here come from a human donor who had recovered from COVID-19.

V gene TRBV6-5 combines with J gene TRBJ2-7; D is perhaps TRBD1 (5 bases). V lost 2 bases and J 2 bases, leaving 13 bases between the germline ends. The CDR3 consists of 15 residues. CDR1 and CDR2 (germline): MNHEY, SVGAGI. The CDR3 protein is CASSYDRDPAYEQYF. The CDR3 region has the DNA TGTGCCAGCAGTTACGACAGAGACCCGGCCTACGAGCAGTACTTC.

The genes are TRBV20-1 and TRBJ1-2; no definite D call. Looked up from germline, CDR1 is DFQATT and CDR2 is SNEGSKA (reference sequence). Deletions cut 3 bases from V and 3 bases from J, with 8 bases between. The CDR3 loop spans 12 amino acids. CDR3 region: CSARDGYYGYTF. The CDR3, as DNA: TGCAGTGCTAGGGACGGATACTATGGCTACACCTTC.